A single sample gave rise to the 29 T cell receptor beta chains below, sequenced in a study of blood T cell repertoires in COVID-19. Some clones are missing from TCRdb's copy, which holds only in-frame ones; the method was immunoSEQ multiplex PCR. Among approximately 54,000 clones listed, 90% were seen once. The material sequenced was peripheral blood. These receptors all come from a middle-aged woman with active COVID-19.

The chain joins TRBV21-1 to TRBJ1-2; TRBD1 reflects the table's D call only, with no check against the DNA. TRBV21-1 is described as a pseudogene. The CDR3 is 15 residues long. This CDR3 is CASSRPRGQVYGYTF. DNA for the CDR3: TGTGCCAGCAGCAGACCCAGGGGACAGGTCTATGGCTACACCTTC.

The gene calls are TRBV7-6 and TRBJ2-3, with D unclear. Germline CDR1 reads SGHVS; CDR2 reads FNYEAQ. The CDR3 runs 15 residues. V lost 2 bases, J lost 4 bases, and 13 bases lay in between. DNA for the CDR3: TGTGCCAGCAGCTTACGTCAACTTCGAGCAGATACGCAGTATTTT. It yields the protein CASSLRQLRADTQYF.

The chain employs TRBV25-1 and TRBJ1-2, with 8 bases matching TRBD1. From germline, CDR1 is MGHDK and CDR2 SYGVNS. This CDR3 has 15 residues. Unmatched junction bases numbered 8, after V lost 6 bases and J lost 2 bases. This CDR3 is CASRATDRENYGYTF. The CDR3 coding sequence is TGTGCCAGCAGGGCTACGGACAGGGAGAACTATGGCTACACCTTC.

This clone has just one count. The rearrangement joins TRBV11-1 to TRBJ2-2; 7 bases align to TRBD1. V trimming: 5 bases; J trimming: 4 bases; junction bases outside the gene matches: 7. The germline V gene has CDR1 SGHAT and CDR2 FQDESV (reference sequence). The CDR3 has 15 amino acids. The DNA of the CDR3 is TGTGCCAGCAGCCTCAGGGGGTTAGTCACCGGGGAGCTGTTTTTT. Its translation: CASSLRGLVTGELFF.

The chain carries TRBV6-1 and TRBJ2-1; D might be TRBD2 (6 bases). The V gene's germline CDR1 is MNHNS and CDR2 SASEGT. This CDR3 has 13 amino acids. Trimming removed 2 bases at V and 10 bases at J, with 12 bases between. The DNA of the CDR3 is TGTGCCAGCAGTGAATGGGGAGGCCAAGAGCAGTTCTTC. This translates into CASSEWGGQEQFF.

The chain links TRBV5-4 to TRBJ2-1; the match to TRBD2 covers 7 bases. The germline CDR1 and CDR2 sequences are SGHNT and YYREEE (reference sequence). The V gene end was trimmed by 2 bases and the J gene end by 6 bases; junction bases not matched to a gene: 2. The CDR3 has 13 residues. The CDR3 nucleotides read TGTGCCAGCAGCTTCGGGACTACCAATGAGCAGTTCTTC. Translated: CASSFGTTNEQFF.

The chain links TRBV12-3 or TRBV12-4 to TRBJ1-1; D perhaps matches TRBD1 (5 bases). The CDR3 covers 13 residues. V shed 3 bases and J shed 4 bases, with 9 bases lying between them. The CDR3 DNA follows: TGTGCCAGCAGTTTTCAGGGTGGCACTGAAGCTTTCTTT. Its translation is CASSFQGGTEAFF.

This clone was found once. This sequence joins TRBV11-2 and TRBJ2-7; 12 nucleotides align to TRBD1. Losses at the gene ends were 3 bases for V and 10 bases for J; bases not matched to a gene: 13. CDR3 length equals 16 residues. Germline lookup yields CDR1 SGHAT and CDR2 FQNNGV. CDR3 in amino acids: CASSLAAGTGGSRQYF. CDR3 DNA: TGTGCCAGCAGCTTGGCAGCCGGGACAGGGGGCAGCAGACAGTACTTC.

The V call is TRBV7-2, the J call TRBJ2-5; unclear D gene. The CDR3 has 12 residues. Per germline, CDR1 SGHTA and CDR2 FQGNSA. V lost 1 base to trimming and J lost 4 bases, with 4 bases between them. Here the CDR3 DNA reads TGTGCCAGCAGCTTAGTCAGAGAGACCCAGTACTTC. This encodes CASSLVRETQYF.

The CDR3 spells CASSLAQGPFSGNTIYF. The CDR3 DNA reads TGCGCCAGCAGCTTGGCACAGGGGCCTTTCTCTGGAAACACCATATATTTT. The chain is built from TRBV5-1 and TRBJ1-3; TRBD1 matches 7 bases. The CDR3 is made up of 17 amino acids. V shed 0 bases and J 0 bases; nucleotides not matched to a gene: 6. Germline loops: CDR1 SGHRS, CDR2 YFSETQ. The whole variable domain, remainder taken from reference TRBV5-1 and TRBJ1-3, is KAGVTQTPRYLIKTRGQQVTLSCSPISGHRSVSWYQQTPGQGLQFLFEYFSETQRNKGNFPGRFSGRQFSNSRSEMNVSTLELGDSALYLCASSLAQGPFSGNTIYFGEGSWLTVV.

This chain connects TRBV29-1 to TRBJ1-2; D remains unclear. The CDR3 sequence is 13 residues long. V lost 7 bases to trimming and J lost 4 bases, with 16 bases between them. Looked up from germline, CDR1 is SQVTM and CDR2 is ANQGSEA. The CDR3 reads CSAARPSGYGYTF. In nucleotides, the CDR3 is TGCAGCGCCGCGAGGCCTTCTGGCTATGGCTACACCTTC.

The chain carries TRBV7-6 and TRBJ2-1; 13 positions agree with TRBD2. Germline V gene sequence: CDR1 SGHVS, CDR2 FNYEAQ. Trimming removed 5 bases from V and 0 bases from J; junction bases left unmatched: 13. This CDR3 comprises 20 residues. CDR3 nucleotides: TGTGCCAGCAGCCCGCCGCCGGGACTAGCGGGGAGAGACTCCTACAATGAGCAGTTCTTC. Translating gives CASSPPPGLAGRDSYNEQFF. The whole variable domain, remainder taken from reference TRBV7-6 and TRBJ2-1, is GAGVSQSPRYKVTKRGQDVALRCDPISGHVSLYWYRQALGQGPEFLTYFNYEAQQDKSGLPNDRFSAERPEGSISTLTIQRTEQRDSAMYRCASSPPPGLAGRDSYNEQFFGPGTRLTVL.

This clone was observed a few times. The chain is built from TRBV3-1 (or the pseudogene TRBV3-2) and TRBJ1-2; 7 bases are a match to TRBD1. V shed 5 bases, J shed 4 bases, and the junction held 16 bases outside the gene matches. The CDR3 is made up of 17 amino acids. The germline V gene has CDR1 LGHDT and CDR2 YNNKEL (reference sequence). CDR3 DNA sequence: TGTGCCAGCAGCAAAAGCCCTCAGAGGACAGGCGCCTATGGCTACACCTTC. This gives the protein CASSKSPQRTGAYGYTF.

This chain's CDR3 is CASSQVYSNEQFF. The CDR3 bases are TGTGCCAGCAGCCAAGTTTATAGCAATGAGCAGTTCTTC. The rearrangement links TRBV3-1 (or the pseudogene TRBV3-2) to TRBJ2-1, with D uncertain. Germline lookup yields CDR1 LGHDT and CDR2 YNNKEL (reference sequence). V dropped 1 base and J dropped 6 bases, with 7 bases sitting between them. This CDR3 region has 13 residues.

V is TRBV9 and J is TRBJ2-2; 11 nucleotides match TRBD2. V lost 3 bases and J lost 3; bases outside the gene matches: 7. There are 17 residues in the CDR3. Germline CDR1 is SGDLS and CDR2 is YYNGEE. CDR3 amino acids: CASSGALAGAHTGELFF. The CDR3 region has the DNA TGTGCCAGCAGCGGGGCACTAGCGGGGGCCCACACCGGGGAGCTGTTTTTT. The full variable domain, in which reference TRBV9 and TRBJ2-2 provide the parts outside the CDR3, is DSGVTQTPKHLITATGQRVTLRCSPRSGDLSVYWYQQSLDQGLQFLIQYYNGEERAKGNILERFSAQQFPDLHSELNLSSLELGDSALYFCASSGALAGAHTGELFFGEGSRLTVL.

The table lists this clone with a count of one. V and J are TRBV7-9 and TRBJ2-1; TRBD2 matches at 7 bases. Germline loops: CDR1 SEHNR, CDR2 FQNEAQ (reference sequence). After removal of 5 bases from V and 7 bases from J, the junction contained 2 bases not matched to a gene. This CDR3 spans 12 amino acids. The CDR3 region is CASSRTRNEQFF. As DNA, the CDR3 is TGTGCCAGCAGCCGGACTAGGAATGAGCAGTTCTTC.

The gene calls are TRBV3-1 (or the pseudogene TRBV3-2) and TRBJ1-2; tentatively, D is TRBD1 (6 bases). Germline V gene data show CDR1 as LGHDT and CDR2 as YNNKEL (reference sequence). Deletions cut 0 bases from V and 2 bases from J, with 13 bases between. CDR3 size: 16 residues. The CDR3 here is CASSQEGQGTNYGYTF. The DNA of the CDR3 is TGTGCCAGCAGCCAAGAAGGCCAGGGGACGAACTATGGCTACACCTTC.

The chain is built from TRBV2 and TRBJ2-1; 10 bases map to TRBD2. V lost 7 bases to trimming and J lost 7 bases; unmatched junction nucleotides: 10. The CDR3 extends over 15 amino acids. Per the germline V gene, CDR1 is SNHLY and CDR2 is FYNNEI. CDR3: CASTVVLAGVNEQFF. CDR3 nucleotides: TGTGCCAGCACGGTGGTCCTAGCGGGGGTAAATGAGCAGTTCTTC. The complete variable domain, with remaining parts taken from reference TRBV2 and TRBJ2-1, reads EPEVTQTPSHQVTQMGQEVILRCVPISNHLYFYWYRQILGQKVEFLVSFYNNEISEKSEIFDDQFSVERPDGSNFTLKIRSTKLEDSAMYFCASTVVLAGVNEQFFGPGTRLTVL.

The rearrangement joins TRBV7-8 to TRBJ1-6; perhaps TRBD1 as D (6 bases). Trimming removed 4 bases from V and 8 bases from J, with 9 bases in between. CDR3 length: 13 residues. Germline loops: CDR1 SGHVS, CDR2 FQNEAQ. The chain's CDR3 is CASSSDRHSPLHF. In DNA, the CDR3 is TGTGCCAGCAGCTCCGACAGGCATTCACCCCTCCACTTT. Complete variable domain (other parts from reference TRBV7-8 and TRBJ1-6): GAGVSQSPRYKVAKRGQDVALRCDPISGHVSLFWYQQALGQGPEFLTYFQNEAQLDKSGLPSDRFFAERPEGSVSTLKIQRTQQEDSAVYLCASSSDRHSPLHFGNGTRLTVT.

This clone was counted a single time. The chain joins TRBV6-2 or TRBV6-3 to TRBJ2-2; D call uncertain. The germline CDR1 and CDR2 sequences are MNHEY and SVGEGT. The CDR3 loop spans 13 amino acids. V was pared by 6 bases and J by 1 base, with 6 bases between. CDR3 in amino acids: CASSLLNTGELFF. The DNA for the CDR3 is TGTGCCAGCAGCCTACTGAACACCGGGGAGCTGTTTTTT.

V and J are TRBV7-8 and TRBJ1-1; possible D gene TRBD1, 5 bases. Between the trimmed V and J ends, which lost 7 bases and 5 bases, there was a span of 17 bases. The CDR3 is 14 residues long. Germline CDR1 SGHVS, CDR2 FQNEAQ. The CDR3 DNA reads TGTGCCAGCACCAAGGCTGGCAGGGTTACTGAAGCTTTCTTT. This codes for CASTKAGRVTEAFF. The full variable domain, rest sourced from reference TRBV7-8 and TRBJ1-1, is GAGVSQSPRYKVAKRGQDVALRCDPISGHVSLFWYQQALGQGPEFLTYFQNEAQLDKSGLPSDRFFAERPEGSVSTLKIQRTQQEDSAVYLCASTKAGRVTEAFFGQGTRLTVV.

The chain combines TRBV10-1 with TRBJ2-5; perhaps TRBD2 as D (5 bases). Germline V gene data show CDR1 as WNHNN and CDR2 as SYGVQD (reference sequence). The CDR3 sequence is 15 residues long. V was cut by 11 bases and J by 3 bases, with 22 bases left in between. CDR3 coding DNA: TGCGCCGGGCGGACTCAACAGTCCGAAAAAGAGACCCAGTACTTC. This gives the protein CAGRTQQSEKETQYF.

The genes are TRBV14 and TRBJ1-2, with D maybe TRBD1 (6 bases). V was clipped by 1 base and J by 7 bases, with 16 bases between them. The CDR3 loop spans 15 amino acids. Germline V gene data show CDR1 as SGHDN and CDR2 as FVKESK. For the CDR3, the DNA is TGTGCCAGCAGCCAAGTTCGGGGGGCGCGGGTTGGCTACACCTTC. The encoded protein is CASSQVRGARVGYTF.

The chain joins TRBV7-9 to TRBJ1-1; possibly TRBD1 for D (5 bases). V lost 0 bases and J 5 bases, leaving 10 bases between the germline ends. Germline CDR1 SEHNR, CDR2 FQNEAQ (reference sequence). This CDR3 has 14 amino acids. CDR3 sequence reads: CASSLAGGLTEAFF. The CDR3 nucleotides are TGTGCCAGCAGCTTAGCTGGGGGGTTGACTGAAGCTTTCTTT.

V gene TRBV5-1 combines with J gene TRBJ2-3; D call uncertain. V was clipped by 2 bases and J by 1 base, with 5 bases between them. This CDR3 has 13 residues. Germline V lookup: CDR1 SGHRS, CDR2 YFSETQ. The CDR3 spells CASSFGRTDTQYF. As DNA, the CDR3 is TGCGCCAGCAGCTTCGGTCGCACAGATACGCAGTATTTT. Looking up the rest from reference TRBV5-1 and TRBJ2-3 gives the full variable domain: KAGVTQTPRYLIKTRGQQVTLSCSPISGHRSVSWYQQTPGQGLQFLFEYFSETQRNKGNFPGRFSGRQFSNSRSEMNVSTLELGDSALYLCASSFGRTDTQYFGPGTRLTVL.

This chain joins TRBV5-7 and TRBJ2-1; a possible D gene is TRBD2 (6 bases). TRBV5-7 is an ORF, with its function uncertain. The CDR3 is 15 amino acids. V lost 0 bases, J lost 8 bases, and 15 bases lay in between. The CDR3 coding sequence is TGTGCCAGCAGCTTGGATGGAGGGAATGAGGATGAGCAGTTCTTC. This codes for CASSLDGGNEDEQFF.

The J gene is TRBJ1-5, the V gene TRBV4-2; TRBD1 agrees at 9 bases. CDR1 and CDR2 (germline): LGHNA, YNFKEQ. CDR3 length: 18 residues. V lost 0 bases to trimming and J lost 3 bases; unmatched junction nucleotides: 9. The CDR3 nucleotides read TGTGCCAGCAGCCAAGACCTGGACAGGGGAAGGAACAATCAGCCCCAGCATTTT. Translated: CASSQDLDRGRNNQPQHF.

V and J are TRBV7-9 and TRBJ1-3; weak D call: TRBD1 (6 bases). CDR3 size: 16 residues. Germline CDR1 is SEHNR and CDR2 is FQNEAQ (reference sequence). V was pared by 5 bases and J by 0 bases, with 14 bases between. CDR3 amino acids: CASSPSTGHSGNTIYF. CDR3 coding DNA: TGTGCCAGCAGCCCTTCTACAGGGCACTCTGGAAACACCATATATTTT.

V gene TRBV7-9 combines with J gene TRBJ1-4; TRBD1 agrees at 8 bases. Germline CDR1 and CDR2: SEHNR and FQNEAQ (reference sequence). The CDR3 sequence is 14 residues long. The V and J ends lost 2 bases and 7 bases, in that order; junction bases with no gene match: 3. CDR3 sequence: CASSLLDRAEKLFF. The CDR3 DNA is TGTGCCAGCAGCTTACTGGACAGGGCTGAAAAACTGTTTTTT. Full variable domain (missing parts from reference TRBV7-9 and TRBJ1-4): DTGVSQNPRHKITKRGQNVTFRCDPISEHNRLYWYRQTLGQGPEFLTYFQNEAQLEKSRLLSDRFSAERPKGSFSTLEIQRTEQGDSAMYLCASSLLDRAEKLFFGSGTQLSVL.